The subject of this entry is one T cell receptor (beta chain). This record comes from a study of blood T cell repertoires in COVID-19. The V end was cut by 2 bases, the J end by 11 bases, with 20 bases between. The CDR3 length is 14 residues. Germline CDR1 reads SGHDT; CDR2 reads YYEEEE. Here immunoSEQ multiplex PCR was the method, and the copy in TCRdb shows in-frame clones only, minus some. Here the sample spans about 73,000 clones, approximately 89% being singletons. The sample comprised peripheral blood. J is TRBJ2-7 and V is TRBV5-6, with D possibly being TRBD1 (6 bases). The clonotype originates from a man older than 75 with acute or convalescent COVID-19. CDR3 DNA: TGTGCCAGCAGCTTCTTTTCCCAGGGGAAAAGGGAGTACTTC. Amino acids: CASSFFSQGKREYF. Looking up the rest from reference TRBV5-6 and TRBJ2-7 gives the full variable domain: DAGVTQSPTHLIKTRGQQVTLRCSPKSGHDTVSWYQQALGQGPQFIFQYYEEEERQRGNFPDRFSGHQFPNYSSELNVNALLLGDSALYLCASSFFSQGKREYFGPGTRLTVT.